This T cell receptor (beta chain) was obtained from a study of blood T cell repertoires in COVID-19. The protocol was immunoSEQ multiplex PCR, while the TCRdb copy is restricted to in-frame clones and leaves out a portion. The table has approximately 200,000 clones, about nine tenths seen once; the top ten hold 2.5% to 3%. The sample was peripheral blood. The sequence was obtained from a woman aged 60-75 years with acute or convalescent COVID-19.

In nucleotides, the CDR3 is TGTGCCAGCAGCTTACTGAGCGGGGCCCAAAGCACCGGGGAGCTGTTTTTT. Translated: CASSLLSGAQSTGELFF. V and J are TRBV28 and TRBJ2-2; the match to TRBD2 covers 7 bases. The V gene's germline CDR1 is MDHEN and CDR2 SYDVKM. This CDR3 has 17 residues. Trimming took 6 bases from V and 4 from J; bases not matched to a gene: 14.